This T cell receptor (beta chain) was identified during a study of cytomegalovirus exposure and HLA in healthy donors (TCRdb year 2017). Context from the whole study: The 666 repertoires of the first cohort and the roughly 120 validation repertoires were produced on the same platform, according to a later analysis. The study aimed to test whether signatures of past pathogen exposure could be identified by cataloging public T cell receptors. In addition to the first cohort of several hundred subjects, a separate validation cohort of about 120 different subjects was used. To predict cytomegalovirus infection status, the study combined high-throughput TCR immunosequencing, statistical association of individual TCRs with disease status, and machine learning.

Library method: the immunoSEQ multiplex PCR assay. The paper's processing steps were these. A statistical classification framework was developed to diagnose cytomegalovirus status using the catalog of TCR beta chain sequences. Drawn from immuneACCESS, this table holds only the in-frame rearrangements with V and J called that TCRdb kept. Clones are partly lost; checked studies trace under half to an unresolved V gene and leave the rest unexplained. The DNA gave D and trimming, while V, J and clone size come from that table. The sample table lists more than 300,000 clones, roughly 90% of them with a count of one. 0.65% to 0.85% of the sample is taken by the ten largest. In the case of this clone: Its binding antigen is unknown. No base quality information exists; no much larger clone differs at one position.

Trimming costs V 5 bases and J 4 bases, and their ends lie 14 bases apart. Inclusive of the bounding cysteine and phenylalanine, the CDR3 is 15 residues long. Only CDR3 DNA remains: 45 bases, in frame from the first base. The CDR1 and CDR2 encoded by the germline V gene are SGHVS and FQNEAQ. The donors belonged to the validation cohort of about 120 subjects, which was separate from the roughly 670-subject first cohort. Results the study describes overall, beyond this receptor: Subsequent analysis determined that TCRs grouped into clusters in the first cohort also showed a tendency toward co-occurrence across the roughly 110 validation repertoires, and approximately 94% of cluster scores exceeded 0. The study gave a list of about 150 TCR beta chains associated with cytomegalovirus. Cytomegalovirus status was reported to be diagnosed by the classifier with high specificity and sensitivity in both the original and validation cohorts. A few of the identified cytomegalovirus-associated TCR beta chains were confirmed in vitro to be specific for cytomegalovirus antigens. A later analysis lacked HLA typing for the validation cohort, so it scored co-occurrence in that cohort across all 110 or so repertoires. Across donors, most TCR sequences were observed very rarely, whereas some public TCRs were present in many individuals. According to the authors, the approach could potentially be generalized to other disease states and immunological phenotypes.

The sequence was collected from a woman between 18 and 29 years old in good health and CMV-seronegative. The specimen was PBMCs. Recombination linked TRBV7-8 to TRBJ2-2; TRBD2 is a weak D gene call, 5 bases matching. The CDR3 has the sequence CASSLELGATGELFF. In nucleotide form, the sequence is TGTGCCAGCAGCCTGGAACTAGGTGCCACCGGGGAGCTGTTTTTT.